These 14 T cell receptor beta chains came from one sample sequenced in a study of response to subunit inactivated influenza vaccine. TCRdb itself ran the RT-PCR reads through MiXCR, one entry per CDR3 protein. The sample lists fewer than 750,000 distinct CDR3 sequences, about 14% occurring once. The source was PBMCs from blood, collected roughly 13 days after vaccination. These receptors all stem from a man between 50 and 59 years old who received an inactivated influenza vaccine.

The chain joins TRBV2 to TRBJ2-7; 11 bases match TRBD2. Germline CDR1 SNHLY, CDR2 FYNNEI. This CDR3 contains 14 residues. V lost 8 bases and J lost 0; bases outside the gene matches: 3. CDR3 sequence reads: CASGGTSGSYEQYF. The DNA of the CDR3 is TGTGCCAGCGGCGGGACTAGCGGCTCCTACGAGCAGTACTTC.

This clonotype was counted ten times or more. This chain uses TRBV5-1 with TRBJ2-7, with a weak D call TRBD2 (6 bases). CDR1 and CDR2 from the germline V gene are SGHRS and YFSETQ. Trimming cost V 0 bases and J 1 base, with 11 bases left between them. This CDR3 is built from 15 residues. DNA of the CDR3: TGCGCCAGCAGCTTGGGTGTCGGGGGATCCTACGAGCAGTACTTC. This sequence encodes CASSLGVGGSYEQYF.

This chain links TRBV29-1 with TRBJ2-1, with 7 bases identical to TRBD1. CDR1 and CDR2 from the germline V gene are SQVTM and ANQGSEA. The CDR3 totals 15 residues. Trimming took 0 bases from V and 4 from J; bases not matched to a gene: 6. The CDR3 DNA reads as TGCAGCGTTGAAGATCCGGGACAGCCTTACAATGAGCAGTTCTTC. Its translation: CSVEDPGQPYNEQFF.

The chain's CDR3 is CASSPLQGETQYF. The CDR3 coding sequence is TGTGCCAGCTCACCACTCCAGGGGGAGACCCAGTACTTC. V and J are TRBV18 and TRBJ2-5; TRBD1 might be the D (6 bases). Germline V gene lookup returns CDR1 KGHSH and CDR2 LQKENI. Trimming left V 1 base short and J 5 bases short, with 8 bases between. There are 13 residues in the CDR3.

The chain joins TRBV4-3 to TRBJ2-7; TRBD1 matches at 7 bases. CDR1 is LGHNA, CDR2 YSLEER, per germline. The CDR3 is made up of 16 amino acids. Trimming took 2 bases from V and 3 from J; bases not matched to a gene: 10. CDR3 coding DNA: TGCGCCAGCAGCCAAAACTACGGGGACAGAAGCTACGAGCAGTACTTC. This sequence encodes CASSQNYGDRSYEQYF.

About this clonotype itself: A junction boundary mismatches the germline segment, possibly from a read error. The rearrangement uses TRBV18 and TRBJ1-4; no definite D call. Germline V gives CDR1 KGHSH, CDR2 LQKENI. The CDR3 has 13 residues. The CDR3 spells CANSDYSDEKLFF. CDR3 sequence (DNA): TGTGCCAACTCAGATTACAGCGATGAAAAACTGTTTTTT.

The J gene is TRBJ1-5, the V gene TRBV7-2; D uncertain. Germline V gene lookup returns CDR1 SGHTA and CDR2 FQGNSA. V was clipped by 2 bases and J by 6 bases, with 11 bases between them. The CDR3 sequence is 14 residues long. The CDR3 sequence: CASSLTSEGQPQHF. CDR3 sequence (DNA): TGTGCCAGCAGCTTAACCTCGGAAGGTCAGCCCCAGCATTTT.

The chain combines TRBV7-2 with TRBJ2-1; 7 bases fit TRBD2. This CDR3 is built from 16 residues. V trimming: 2 bases; J trimming: 1 base; junction bases outside the gene matches: 5. Germline CDR1 is SGHTA and CDR2 is FQGNSA. CDR3 sequence reads: CASSLLRGSSYNEQFF. In DNA, the CDR3 is TGTGCCAGCAGCTTATTACGCGGGAGTTCCTACAATGAGCAGTTCTTC.

The V and J genes are TRBV24-1 and TRBJ2-1; D unresolved. This CDR3 region has 15 residues. The V and J ends lost 1 base and 8 bases respectively, with 14 bases between them. Germline assignment: CDR1 KGHDR and CDR2 SFDVKD. The CDR3, as DNA: TGTGCCACCAGTGATTTATCGCAACACCGCGATGAGCAGTTCTTC. This encodes CATSDLSQHRDEQFF.

A few counts support this clonotype. This rearrangement joins TRBV5-1 to TRBJ1-2; TRBD1 is a possible D gene (6 bases). The germline V gene has CDR1 SGHRS and CDR2 YFSETQ. Trimming removed 4 bases at V and 0 bases at J, with 13 bases between. CDR3 length: 15 residues. CDR3 sequence (DNA): TGCGCCAGCAGCGCAGGGGTCTCCGCTAACTATGGCTACACCTTC. As protein: CASSAGVSANYGYTF.

Notes on this clonotype: One junction end does not reproduce the germline sequence, and a read error may be involved. CDR3 region: CASSLGPEVPNAEAFF. CDR3 bases: TGTGCCAGCAGTTTGGGGCCAGAAGTACCGAACGCTGAAGCTTTCTTT. The rearrangement joins TRBV12-3 or TRBV12-4 to TRBJ1-1; D is perhaps TRBD1 (5 bases). This CDR3 has 16 amino acids.

This clonotype was seen repeatedly, ten times or more. This chain connects TRBV20-1 to TRBJ1-1; perhaps TRBD1 as D (5 bases). CDR3 length: 13 residues. Germline V gives CDR1 DFQATT, CDR2 SNEGSKA (reference sequence). V lost 2 bases and J 1 base, leaving 8 bases between the germline ends. The CDR3 loop reads CSARFDRNTEAFF. The CDR3 nucleotides are TGCAGTGCTAGATTCGACAGGAACACTGAAGCTTTCTTT.

V and J are TRBV6-2 or TRBV6-3 and TRBJ2-7, with 7 bases lining up with TRBD1. Germline CDR1 and CDR2: MNHEY and SVGEGT. CDR3 length: 11 amino acids. V shed 8 bases, J shed 7 bases, and the junction held 5 bases outside the gene matches. The CDR3 spells CASAEGQEQYF. CDR3 in DNA: TGTGCCAGCGCCGAGGGACAGGAGCAGTACTTC.

The chain is built from TRBV28 and TRBJ2-6, with D unclear. This CDR3 is 15 amino acids long. Per germline, CDR1 MDHEN and CDR2 SYDVKM. Trimming stripped 2 bases from V and 2 bases from J, with 7 bases between. CDR3 region: CASSLPFAGANVLTF. CDR3 in DNA: TGTGCCAGCAGTTTACCCTTCGCTGGGGCCAACGTCCTGACTTTC.